The T cell receptor (beta chain) under discussion was sequenced for a study of human T cells and chemical hapten exposure. Only a few counts were recorded for this clonotype. Time point in this sample: patch test 3, about 24 weeks after DPC sensitization. Documented treatment: therapeutic diphenylcyclopropenone sensitization with weekly scalp DPC. Trimming cost V 3 bases and J 0 bases, with 10 bases left between them. The CDR3 loop spans 15 amino acids. CDR1 is SGDLS, CDR2 YYNGEE, per germline. TCRdb recomputed calls from the RACE reads with MiXCR, one row per CDR3 protein. The sample carries about 64,000 distinct CDR3 sequences, around 10% recorded once.

V is TRBV9 and J is TRBJ2-1; D remains ambiguous. This material consisted of whole blood, taken in connection with sensitization to the hapten diphenylcyclopropenone (DPC). The clonotype originates from a woman aged 25-40 years with alopecia areata. Some clones in this sample may be carry-over from other donors' samples. This chain's CDR3 is CASSARHNSYNEQFF. The CDR3 DNA is TGTGCCAGCAGCGCCCGACATAACTCCTACAATGAGCAGTTCTTC. The entire variable domain, with the rest obtained from reference TRBV9 and TRBJ2-1, is as follows: DSGVTQTPKHLITATGQRVTLRCSPRSGDLSVYWYQQSLDQGLQFLIQYYNGEERAKGNILERFSAQQFPDLHSELNLSSLELGDSALYFCASSARHNSYNEQFFGPGTRLTVL.